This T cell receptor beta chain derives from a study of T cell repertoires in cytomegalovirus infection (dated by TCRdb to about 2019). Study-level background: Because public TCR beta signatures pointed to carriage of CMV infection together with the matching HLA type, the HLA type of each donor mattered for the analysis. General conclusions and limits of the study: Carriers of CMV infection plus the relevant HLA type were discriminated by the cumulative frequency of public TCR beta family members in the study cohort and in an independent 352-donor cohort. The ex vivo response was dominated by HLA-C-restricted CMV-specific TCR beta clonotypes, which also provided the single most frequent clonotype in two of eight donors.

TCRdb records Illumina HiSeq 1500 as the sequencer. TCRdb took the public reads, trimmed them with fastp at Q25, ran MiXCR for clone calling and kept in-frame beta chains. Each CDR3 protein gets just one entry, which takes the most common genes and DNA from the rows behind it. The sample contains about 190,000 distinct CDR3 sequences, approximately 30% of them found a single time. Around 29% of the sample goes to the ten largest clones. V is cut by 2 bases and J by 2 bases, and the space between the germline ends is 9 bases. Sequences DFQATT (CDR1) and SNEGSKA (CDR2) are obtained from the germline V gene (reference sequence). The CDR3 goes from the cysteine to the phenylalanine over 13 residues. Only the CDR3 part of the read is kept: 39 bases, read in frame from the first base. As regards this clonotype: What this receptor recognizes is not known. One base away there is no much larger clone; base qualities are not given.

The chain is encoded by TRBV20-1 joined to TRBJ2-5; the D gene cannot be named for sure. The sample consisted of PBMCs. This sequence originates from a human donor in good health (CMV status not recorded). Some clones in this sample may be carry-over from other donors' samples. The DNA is TGCAGTGCTAGAAGTTACACGCAAGAGACCCAGTACTTC. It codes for CSARSYTQETQYF.